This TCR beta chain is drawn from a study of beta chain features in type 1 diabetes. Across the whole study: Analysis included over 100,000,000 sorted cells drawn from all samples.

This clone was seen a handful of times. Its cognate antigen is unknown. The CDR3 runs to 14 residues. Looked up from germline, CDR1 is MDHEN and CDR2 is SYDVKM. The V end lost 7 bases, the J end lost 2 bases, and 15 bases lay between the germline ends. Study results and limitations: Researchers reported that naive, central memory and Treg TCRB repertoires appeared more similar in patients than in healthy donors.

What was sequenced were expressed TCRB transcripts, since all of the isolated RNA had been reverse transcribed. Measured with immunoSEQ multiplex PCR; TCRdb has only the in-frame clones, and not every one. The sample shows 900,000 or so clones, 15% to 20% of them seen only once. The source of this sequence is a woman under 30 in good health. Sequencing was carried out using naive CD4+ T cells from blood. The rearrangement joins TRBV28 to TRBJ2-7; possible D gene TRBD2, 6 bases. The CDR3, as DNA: TGTGCCAGCACCAGGGCGGTAGCGGCCTACGAGCAGTACTTC. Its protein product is CASTRAVAAYEQYF. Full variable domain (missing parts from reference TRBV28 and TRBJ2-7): DVKVTQSSRYLVKRTGEKVFLECVQDMDHENMFWYRQDPGLGLRLIYFSYDVKMKEKGDIPEGYSVSREKKERFSLILESASTNQTSMYLCASTRAVAAYEQYFGPGTRLTVT.